This T cell receptor (beta chain) was captured in a study of T cell responses to AZD1222 COVID-19 vaccine. This CDR3 is 15 amino acids long. The ends were cut back, 2 bases at V and 5 bases at J, with 10 bases in the middle. The germline V gene has CDR1 MNHNS and CDR2 SASEGT. This table comes from immunoSEQ multiplex PCR, and its TCRdb copy is limited to in-frame clones, with some not included. This sample has 90,000 to 120,000 clones, with around 90% found just once. This receptor was taken from an adult in good health. Sequencing used peripheral blood, obtained on day 0 of AZD1222 vaccination. The chain links TRBV6-1 to TRBJ1-6; D not certain. Here the CDR3 reads CASSEWTADNSPLHF. The CDR3 DNA follows: TGTGCCAGCAGTGAATGGACGGCCGATAATTCACCCCTCCACTTT.